This T cell receptor (beta chain) was captured in a study of brain metastases from non-small cell lung cancer. Of note for this clone: Its antigen is still unknown.

Clones were read by immunoSEQ multiplex PCR, and TCRdb kept only the in-frame ones, dropping some. The profile shows roughly 2,000 clones, roughly nine tenths of them singletons. Germline loops: CDR1 SGHDT, CDR2 YYEEEE. V was clipped by 1 base and J by 7 bases, with 8 bases between them. The CDR3 runs to 12 residues. Study-wide points: Fewer infiltrating T cells were found in brain metastases than primaries. Brain metastases shared most TCR repertoire with primaries, with sparse T cells.

The sample was primary lung tumor tissue. The gene calls are TRBV5-6 and TRBJ1-1; TRBD1 is a possible D gene (5 bases). This receptor was obtained from a donor over 35 with non-small cell lung cancer. This CDR3 is CASSLRGNEAFF. In DNA, the CDR3 is TGTGCCAGCAGCTTGCGGGGGAATGAAGCTTTCTTT.